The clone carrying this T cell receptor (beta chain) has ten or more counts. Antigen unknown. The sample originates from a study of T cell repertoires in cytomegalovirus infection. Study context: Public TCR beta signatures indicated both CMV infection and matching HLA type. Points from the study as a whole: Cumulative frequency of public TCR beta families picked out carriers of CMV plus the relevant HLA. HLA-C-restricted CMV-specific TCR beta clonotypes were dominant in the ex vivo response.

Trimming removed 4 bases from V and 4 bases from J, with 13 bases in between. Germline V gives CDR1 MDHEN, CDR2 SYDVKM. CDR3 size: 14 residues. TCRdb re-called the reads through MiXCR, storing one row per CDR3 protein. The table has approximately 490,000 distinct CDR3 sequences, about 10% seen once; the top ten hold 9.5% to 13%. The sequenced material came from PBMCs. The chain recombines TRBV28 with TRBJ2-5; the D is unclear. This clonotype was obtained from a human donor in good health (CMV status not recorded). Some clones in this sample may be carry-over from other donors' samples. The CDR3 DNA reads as TGTGCCAGCAGTTCGGCTACTCCAGGAGAGACCCAGTACTTC. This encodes CASSSATPGETQYF.